This T cell receptor beta chain was found in a study of cytomegalovirus exposure and HLA in healthy donors. The CDR3 totals 14 residues. Germline CDR1 reads SGDLS; CDR2 reads YYNGEE. Germline trimming cut 2 bases from V and 6 bases from J; bases unmatched to any gene: 4. PCR employed 60 Vbeta and 13 Jbeta primers. Libraries were prepared by immunoSEQ multiplex PCR; TCRdb keeps only in-frame clonotypes and omits some of them. The profile shows 200,000 to 250,000 clones, around 89% of them singletons. The J gene is TRBJ2-7, the V gene TRBV9; 11 nucleotides agree with TRBD1. Sequencing was performed on PBMCs. This receptor was obtained from a woman aged 18-29 years in good health and CMV-seronegative. CDR3 amino acids: CASSVGTGGREQYF. Here the CDR3 DNA reads TGTGCCAGCAGCGTCGGGACAGGGGGGCGCGAGCAGTACTTC.